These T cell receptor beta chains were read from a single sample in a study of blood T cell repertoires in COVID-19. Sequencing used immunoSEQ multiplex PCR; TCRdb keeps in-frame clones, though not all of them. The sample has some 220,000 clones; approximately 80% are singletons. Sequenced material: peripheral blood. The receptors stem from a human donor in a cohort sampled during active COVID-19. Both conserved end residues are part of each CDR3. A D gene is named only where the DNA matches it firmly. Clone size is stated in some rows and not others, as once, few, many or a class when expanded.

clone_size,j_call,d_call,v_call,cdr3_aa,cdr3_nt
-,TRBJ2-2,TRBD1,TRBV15,CATSRDGTGTIVTGELFF,TGTGCCACCAGCAGAGATGGGACAGGCACGATCGTCACCGGGGAGCTGTTTTTT
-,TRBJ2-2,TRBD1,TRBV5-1,CASSFGTGVVGELFF,TGCGCCAGCAGCTTCGGCACAGGGGTGGTCGGGGAGCTGTTTTTT
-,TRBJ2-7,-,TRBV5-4,CASSLAPGNYEQYF,TGTGCCAGCAGCTTGGCACCAGGGAACTACGAGCAGTACTTC
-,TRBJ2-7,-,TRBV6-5,CASRTGSPFFEQYF,TGTGCCAGCAGAACAGGGTCGCCCTTCTTCGAGCAGTACTTC
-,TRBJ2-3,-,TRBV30,CAWSVSGSDTQYF,TGTGCCTGGAGTGTTTCGGGGTCAGATACGCAGTATTTT
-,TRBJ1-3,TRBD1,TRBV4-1,CASSRATGDSGNTIYF,TGCGCCAGCAGCCGCGCAACAGGGGACTCTGGAAACACCATATATTTT
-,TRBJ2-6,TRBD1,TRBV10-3,CAIRRPGTGIRVSGANVLTF,TGTGCCATCAGACGTCCCGGGACAGGGATCCGGGTCTCTGGGGCCAACGTCCTGACTTTC
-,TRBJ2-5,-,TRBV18,CASSPAGAKETQYF,TGTGCCAGCTCACCAGCAGGGGCGAAAGAGACCCAGTACTTC
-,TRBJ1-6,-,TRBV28,CASSRGGANPNSPLHF,TGTGCCAGCAGTCGGGGGGGGGCGAATCCCAATTCACCCCTCCACTTT
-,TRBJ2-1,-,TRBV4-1,CASSQEGGLSNEQFF,TGCGCCAGCAGCCAAGAGGGGGGGCTCTCCAATGAGCAGTTCTTC
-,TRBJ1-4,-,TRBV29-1,CSALTLGKLFF,TGCAGCGCCTTGACTCTTGGAAAACTGTTTTTT
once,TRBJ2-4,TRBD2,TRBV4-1,CASSQVMVAGGAGDIQYF,TGCGCCAGCAGCCAAGTGATGGTAGCGGGAGGTGCGGGGGACATTCAGTACTTC
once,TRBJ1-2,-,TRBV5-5,CASSLIGEANYGYTF,TGTGCCAGCAGCTTGATAGGGGAAGCTAACTATGGCTACACCTTC
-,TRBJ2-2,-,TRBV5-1,CASSRDTARTGELFF,TGCGCCAGCAGCCGGGACACCGCGAGGACCGGGGAGCTGTTTTTT
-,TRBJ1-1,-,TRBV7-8,CASSLGRTEAFF,TGTGCCAGCAGCTTAGGGCGGACTGAAGCTTTCTTT
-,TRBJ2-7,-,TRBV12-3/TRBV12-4,CASSTDRAYEQYF,TGTGCCAGCAGTACGGACAGAGCATACGAGCAGTACTTC
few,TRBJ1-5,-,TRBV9,CASNRGGNQPQHF,TGTGCCAGCAACCGGGGGGGCAATCAGCCCCAGCATTTT
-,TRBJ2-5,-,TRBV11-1,CASSLVGPQRETQYF,TGTGCCAGCAGCTTAGTTGGTCCCCAGCGGGAGACCCAGTACTTC
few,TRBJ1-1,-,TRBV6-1,CASRPLTGNTEAFF,TGTGCCAGCAGACCTCTAACAGGGAACACTGAAGCTTTCTTT
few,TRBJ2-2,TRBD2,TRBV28,CASTTREAGGPTGELFF,TGTGCCAGCACTACCCGGGAGGCGGGAGGGCCCACCGGGGAGCTGTTTTTT
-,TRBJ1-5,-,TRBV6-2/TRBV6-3,CASSYRGQNSNQPQHF,TGTGCCAGCAGTTACCGAGGACAGAATAGCAATCAGCCCCAGCATTTT
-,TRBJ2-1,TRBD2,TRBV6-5,CASSYSRTSGGNEQFF,TGTGCCAGCAGTTACTCGAGGACTAGCGGGGGAAATGAGCAGTTCTTC
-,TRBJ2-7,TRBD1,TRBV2,CASSKGHTGAKDEQYF,TGTGCCAGCAGTAAAGGGCATACAGGGGCCAAGGACGAGCAGTACTTC
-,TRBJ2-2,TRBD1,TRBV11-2,CASSLDRDRQSGELFF,TGTGCCAGCAGCTTAGATCGGGACAGGCAAAGCGGGGAGCTGTTTTTT
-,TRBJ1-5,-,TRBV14,CASSLSGALQPQHF,TGTGCCAGCAGCCTTTCAGGGGCCCTTCAGCCCCAGCATTTT
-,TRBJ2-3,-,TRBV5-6,CASSRTGTSTDTQYF,TGTGCCAGCAGCAGAACGGGGACTAGCACAGATACGCAGTATTTT
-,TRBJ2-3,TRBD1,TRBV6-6,CASSLLRTGAPDTQYF,TGTGCCAGCAGTCTCCTCCGTACAGGGGCCCCAGATACGCAGTATTTT
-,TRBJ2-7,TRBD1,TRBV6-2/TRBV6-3,CASSRPTGYTYEQYF,TGTGCCAGCAGCCGTCCGACAGGGTACACCTACGAGCAGTACTTC
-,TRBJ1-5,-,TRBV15,CATSRVRVQPQHF,TGTGCCACCAGCAGAGTCAGGGTCCAGCCCCAGCATTTT
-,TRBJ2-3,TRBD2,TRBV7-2,CASSLAWRGGGPDTQYF,TGTGCCAGCAGCTTAGCTTGGCGGGGGGGCGGGCCAGATACGCAGTATTTT
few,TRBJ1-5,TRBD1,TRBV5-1,CASSRTGSSEPQHF,TGCGCCAGCAGCCGGACAGGCAGTAGTGAGCCCCAGCATTTT
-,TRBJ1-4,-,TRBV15,CATSGFFGQTNEKLFF,TGTGCCACCAGCGGGTTTTTCGGACAGACTAATGAAAAACTGTTTTTT
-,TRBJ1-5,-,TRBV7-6,CASSPGFWQPQHF,TGTGCCAGCAGTCCAGGGTTTTGGCAGCCCCAGCATTTT
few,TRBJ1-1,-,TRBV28,CASSFGQGGDTEAFF,TGTGCCAGCAGTTTCGGTCAAGGGGGGGACACTGAAGCTTTCTTT
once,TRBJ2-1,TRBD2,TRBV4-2,CASSFVGLAGDSEQFF,TGTGCCAGCAGCTTCGTTGGACTAGCGGGAGACAGTGAGCAGTTCTTC
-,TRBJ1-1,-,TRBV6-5,CASSYDTLNTEAFF,TGTGCCAGCAGTTACGACACTTTGAACACTGAAGCTTTCTTT
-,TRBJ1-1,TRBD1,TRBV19,CASSQLGDGQGGTEAFF,TGTGCCAGTAGTCAACTTGGGGATGGACAGGGGGGCACTGAAGCTTTCTTT
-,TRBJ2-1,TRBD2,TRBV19,CASRSSGISWGEQFF,TGTGCCAGTAGGAGTAGCGGGATATCCTGGGGTGAGCAGTTCTTC
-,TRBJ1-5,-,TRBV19,CASSISDSLSNQPQHF,TGTGCCAGTAGTATAAGCGACAGCCTTAGCAATCAGCCCCAGCATTTT
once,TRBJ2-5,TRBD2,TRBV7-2,CASSSSGGAVETQYF,TGTGCCAGCAGCTCTAGCGGGGGGGCCGTAGAGACCCAGTACTTC
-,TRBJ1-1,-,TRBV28,CASSLVGLRTEAFF,TGTGCCAGCAGTTTAGTGGGGCTGCGGACTGAAGCTTTCTTT
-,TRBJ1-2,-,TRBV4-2,CASSQDLEALYGYTF,TGTGCCAGCAGCCAAGATCTTGAAGCCCTGTATGGCTACACCTTC
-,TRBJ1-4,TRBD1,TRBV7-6,CASSLGTGVPEKLFF,TGTGCCAGCAGCCTAGGGACAGGCGTCCCCGAAAAACTGTTTTTT
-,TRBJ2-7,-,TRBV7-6,CASSRDLNYEQYF,TGTGCCAGCAGTCGGGACTTAAACTACGAGCAGTACTTC
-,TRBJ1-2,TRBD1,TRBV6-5,CASSYQQGLNYGYTF,TGTGCCAGCAGTTACCAACAGGGGTTAAACTATGGCTACACCTTC
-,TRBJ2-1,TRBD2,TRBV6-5,CASMGGGQQFF,TGTGCCAGCATGGGGGGGGGTCAGCAGTTCTTC
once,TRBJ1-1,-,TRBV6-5,CASRGSLNTEAFF,TGTGCCAGCAGGGGGAGCCTCAACACTGAAGCTTTCTTT
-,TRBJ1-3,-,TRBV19,CASTIRGSGNTIYF,TGTGCCAGTACCATCAGGGGATCTGGAAACACCATATATTTT
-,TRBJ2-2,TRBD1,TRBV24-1,CATSATSGTGEDTGELFF,TGTGCCACCAGTGCCACCTCCGGGACAGGGGAGGACACCGGGGAGCTGTTTTTT
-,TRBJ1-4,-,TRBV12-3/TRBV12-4,CASRWGGEKLFF,TGTGCCAGCAGATGGGGGGGCGAAAAACTGTTTTTT